The clone carrying this T cell receptor beta chain was detected once. Its antigen is unidentified. This sample was included in a study of T-cell reconstitution after alpha-beta-depleted transplantation in children. Overall study findings and caveats: After transplant, high TCRbeta diversity at day 60 in some patients arose from surviving recipient T cells and thymic progenitors. Among T cells one year after transplant, newly produced cells accounted for most counts and diversity. Approximately two months post-transplant, alpha-beta T cells reportedly originated from several hundred expanded graft clones.

The germline V and J ends were trimmed by 1 base and 6 bases, with 13 bases remaining between them. The CDR3 is made up of 15 amino acids. Germline CDR1 is MGHRA and CDR2 is YSYEKL. A TCRbeta library incorporating unique molecular identifiers was prepared. Each CDR3 protein is one row after TCRdb ran MiXCR on the PCR reads. The sample yields hundreds of thousands of distinct CDR3 sequences, about 12% seen once. Material: PBMCs, obtained before TCRalphabeta/CD19-depleted stem cell transplant. The V gene is TRBV4-1, the J gene TRBJ2-1; the D is unclear. The TCR sequence derives from a girl aged 2 to 10 with congenital amegakaryocytic thrombocytopenia, due to receive a stem cell transplant. As DNA, the CDR3 is TGCGCCAGCAGCCAAGTCCCCCTCCCTTTCAATGAGCAGTTCTTC. Translating gives CASSQVPLPFNEQFF.